This is a list of T cell receptor beta chains from one sample in a study of blood T cell repertoires in COVID-19. TCRdb's copy holds only in-frame clones and misses some; the assay was immunoSEQ multiplex PCR. This sample has 180,000 or so clones, with 80% to 90% found just once. Sequencing used PBMCs or T cells enriched from blood (not recorded which). The receptors come from a woman between 35 and 50 years old with acute COVID-19. Both conserved end residues are part of each CDR3. The D gene is left open where the match is weak. For some rows the clone size is stated as once, few or many, or as a class when expanded; others skip it.

j_call: TRBJ2-2
clone_size: -
d_call: -
v_call: TRBV29-1
cdr3_nt: TGCAGCGTTTATCAGGGGCTTCCGGGGGAGCTGTTTTTT
cdr3_aa: CSVYQGLPGELFF

j_call: TRBJ2-7
clone_size: -
d_call: TRBD1
v_call: TRBV28
cdr3_nt: TGTGCCAGCAGTTTACGACAGGGGGCCTTGGCCTACGAGCAGTACTTC
cdr3_aa: CASSLRQGALAYEQYF

j_call: TRBJ2-1
clone_size: -
d_call: TRBD2
v_call: TRBV5-1
cdr3_nt: TGCGCCAGCAGCTTAACTAGCGGGAGAGACAATGAGCAGTTCTTC
cdr3_aa: CASSLTSGRDNEQFF

j_call: TRBJ2-7
clone_size: -
d_call: TRBD1
v_call: TRBV2
cdr3_nt: TGTGCCAGCACTACGGTAGGGACAGGGGGCGAGCAGTACTTC
cdr3_aa: CASTTVGTGGEQYF

j_call: TRBJ2-7
clone_size: once
d_call: TRBD2
v_call: TRBV2
cdr3_nt: TGTGCCAGCAGTGCGAGAAGGTCCGGACCTAGCGCCGGGAGGATCTCCTACGAGCAGTACTTC
cdr3_aa: CASSARRSGPSAGRISYEQYF

j_call: TRBJ1-2
clone_size: -
d_call: -
v_call: TRBV6-1
cdr3_nt: TGTGCCAGCAGTGAAAGGCAGGGGAGCTATGGCTACACCTTC
cdr3_aa: CASSERQGSYGYTF

j_call: TRBJ1-4
clone_size: -
d_call: -
v_call: TRBV7-2
cdr3_nt: TGTGCCAGCAGCTTCCGGTATGAAAAACTGTTTTTT
cdr3_aa: CASSFRYEKLFF

j_call: TRBJ2-7
clone_size: -
d_call: TRBD2
v_call: TRBV6-1
cdr3_nt: TGTGCCAGCAGTGCCACTAGCGGGGCCCACTCCTACGAGCAGTACTTC
cdr3_aa: CASSATSGAHSYEQYF

j_call: TRBJ1-2
clone_size: -
d_call: -
v_call: TRBV4-1
cdr3_nt: TGCGCCAGCAGCCAAGTCTCCACAGGAGACTATGGCTACACCTTC
cdr3_aa: CASSQVSTGDYGYTF

j_call: TRBJ2-5
clone_size: -
d_call: TRBD2
v_call: TRBV4-1
cdr3_nt: TGCGCCAGCAGCCAAGTGCTCCGGGCTAGCGGGGACGGGGCCCAGTACTTC
cdr3_aa: CASSQVLRASGDGAQYF

j_call: TRBJ1-4
clone_size: -
d_call: -
v_call: TRBV2
cdr3_nt: TGTGCCAGCAGTTGGGCTGAAAAACTGTTTTTT
cdr3_aa: CASSWAEKLFF

j_call: TRBJ1-4
clone_size: -
d_call: -
v_call: TRBV3-1/TRBV3-2
cdr3_nt: TGTGCCAGCAGCCAGTCCAGTGACAGGTTTAATGAAAAACTGTTTTTT
cdr3_aa: CASSQSSDRFNEKLFF

j_call: TRBJ2-3
clone_size: -
d_call: TRBD2
v_call: TRBV20-1
cdr3_nt: TGCAGTGCTAGTCCGCCGGGGGGGCGACTCACAGATACGCAGTATTTT
cdr3_aa: CSASPPGGRLTDTQYF

j_call: TRBJ1-2
clone_size: -
d_call: -
v_call: TRBV15
cdr3_nt: TGTGCCACCAGCAGAGATTCTGCGGGGTTTGATGGCTACACCTTC
cdr3_aa: CATSRDSAGFDGYTF

j_call: TRBJ2-3
clone_size: -
d_call: -
v_call: TRBV7-9
cdr3_nt: TGTGCCAGCAGCTTAATCGTCACGGGTAGTGTTACAGATACGCAGTATTTT
cdr3_aa: CASSLIVTGSVTDTQYF

j_call: TRBJ2-3
clone_size: -
d_call: -
v_call: TRBV19
cdr3_nt: TGTGCCAGTAGTACCTCGCAAGGGACATTCGGTCAAAGTACGCAGTATTTT
cdr3_aa: CASSTSQGTFGQSTQYF

j_call: TRBJ2-7
clone_size: -
d_call: -
v_call: TRBV11-2
cdr3_nt: TGTGCCAGCAGCTTAGATCAGAACAGAATCTACGAGCAGTACTTC
cdr3_aa: CASSLDQNRIYEQYF

j_call: TRBJ1-4
clone_size: -
d_call: TRBD1
v_call: TRBV7-2
cdr3_nt: TGTGCCACGGGACAGTCTTTTGAAAAACTGTTTTTT
cdr3_aa: CATGQSFEKLFF

j_call: TRBJ2-7
clone_size: -
d_call: TRBD1
v_call: TRBV28
cdr3_nt: TGTGCCAGCAGTTTACCCCGACAGGGGAACTACGAGCAGTACTTC
cdr3_aa: CASSLPRQGNYEQYF

j_call: TRBJ1-2
clone_size: -
d_call: -
v_call: TRBV6-5
cdr3_nt: TGTGCCAGCACCAAGGGGCTACTTAACTATGGCTACACCTTC
cdr3_aa: CASTKGLLNYGYTF

j_call: TRBJ2-7
clone_size: few
d_call: -
v_call: TRBV11-2
cdr3_nt: TGTGCCAGCAGCTCCCCCGGGAGAGAGCAGTACTTC
cdr3_aa: CASSSPGREQYF

j_call: TRBJ1-5
clone_size: many
d_call: -
v_call: TRBV28
cdr3_nt: TGTGCCAGCAGCCGCCTTACTAATCAGCCCCAGCATTTT
cdr3_aa: CASSRLTNQPQHF

j_call: TRBJ1-2
clone_size: -
d_call: TRBD1
v_call: TRBV6-2/TRBV6-3
cdr3_nt: TGTGCCAGCAGTTCGGGACAGGGCAATGGCTACACCTTC
cdr3_aa: CASSSGQGNGYTF

j_call: TRBJ2-7
clone_size: -
d_call: TRBD2
v_call: TRBV6-5
cdr3_nt: TGTGCCAGCAGTTTTACTAGCGGATCCTACGAGCAGTACTTC
cdr3_aa: CASSFTSGSYEQYF

j_call: TRBJ2-7
clone_size: -
d_call: TRBD2
v_call: TRBV27
cdr3_nt: TGTGCCAGCAGTTTCCAGGCTAGCGGAAACTACGAGCAGTACTTC
cdr3_aa: CASSFQASGNYEQYF

j_call: TRBJ2-1
clone_size: -
d_call: -
v_call: TRBV29-1
cdr3_nt: TGCAGCGTTGAAGAGGGGGCTAATGAGCAGTTCTTC
cdr3_aa: CSVEEGANEQFF

j_call: TRBJ1-2
clone_size: -
d_call: -
v_call: TRBV3-1/TRBV3-2
cdr3_nt: TGTGCCAGCAGCCCCTCAAACTCCCTGGGCTACACCTTC
cdr3_aa: CASSPSNSLGYTF

j_call: TRBJ2-4
clone_size: -
d_call: TRBD2
v_call: TRBV13
cdr3_nt: TGTGCCAGCAGCTTTCATAGCGGGGGGGCCCAAAACATTCAGTACTTC
cdr3_aa: CASSFHSGGAQNIQYF

j_call: TRBJ1-2
clone_size: -
d_call: -
v_call: TRBV21-1
cdr3_nt: TGTGCCAGCAGCAAAGGACCGGGGACAGGGGGCGGCTACACCTTC
cdr3_aa: CASSKGPGTGGGYTF

j_call: TRBJ1-4
clone_size: -
d_call: TRBD1
v_call: TRBV9
cdr3_nt: TGTGCCAGCAGCGCCGGGACAGGGTCAGTAAAACTGTTTTTT
cdr3_aa: CASSAGTGSVKLFF

j_call: TRBJ1-3
clone_size: -
d_call: -
v_call: TRBV21-1
cdr3_nt: TGTGCCAGCAGCAAACTGGACAGAACCTCTGGAAACACCATATATTTT
cdr3_aa: CASSKLDRTSGNTIYF

j_call: TRBJ1-2
clone_size: -
d_call: TRBD1
v_call: TRBV28
cdr3_nt: TGTGCCAGCAGACGACCGGACAGGGTGGGCGGCTACACCTTC
cdr3_aa: CASRRPDRVGGYTF

j_call: TRBJ2-1
clone_size: -
d_call: -
v_call: TRBV5-1
cdr3_nt: TGCGCCAGCAGCCTGGGACCCCTTACTACAAATGAGCAGTTCTTC
cdr3_aa: CASSLGPLTTNEQFF

j_call: TRBJ2-5
clone_size: -
d_call: TRBD1
v_call: TRBV9
cdr3_nt: TGTGCCAGCAGCGCCCCAGGGGGCCTCCAAGAGACCCAGTACTTC
cdr3_aa: CASSAPGGLQETQYF

j_call: TRBJ2-2
clone_size: -
d_call: -
v_call: TRBV4-1
cdr3_nt: TGCGCCAGCAGCCAGAGCGGTTACACCGGGGAGCTGTTTTTT
cdr3_aa: CASSQSGYTGELFF

j_call: TRBJ2-1
clone_size: once
d_call: TRBD2
v_call: TRBV9
cdr3_nt: TGTGCCAGCAGCGTTAGCGGGAGAGCCTACAATGAGCAGTTCTTC
cdr3_aa: CASSVSGRAYNEQFF

j_call: TRBJ2-7
clone_size: -
d_call: TRBD2
v_call: TRBV15
cdr3_nt: TGTGCCACCAGCAGAGATCTTGGGACTAGATCCTACGAGCAGTACTTC
cdr3_aa: CATSRDLGTRSYEQYF

j_call: TRBJ1-4
clone_size: -
d_call: TRBD1
v_call: TRBV19
cdr3_nt: TGTGCCAGTAGTATCCAGACAGGGGGTAATGAAAAACTGTTTTTT
cdr3_aa: CASSIQTGGNEKLFF

j_call: TRBJ2-1
clone_size: -
d_call: -
v_call: TRBV12-2
cdr3_nt: TGTGCAAGTCTTCACTACTACAATGAGCAGTTCTTC
cdr3_aa: CASLHYYNEQFF

j_call: TRBJ2-3
clone_size: -
d_call: TRBD2
v_call: TRBV7-3
cdr3_nt: TGTGCCAGCAGGTCGCCGGGACTAGCGGGAGGTCAGGCAGATACGCAGTATTTT
cdr3_aa: CASRSPGLAGGQADTQYF

j_call: TRBJ2-7
clone_size: -
d_call: TRBD2
v_call: TRBV6-1
cdr3_nt: TGTGCCAGCAGTGCCGGACTAGCGGGGGCCCTCTACGAGCAGTACTTC
cdr3_aa: CASSAGLAGALYEQYF

j_call: TRBJ1-2
clone_size: -
d_call: -
v_call: TRBV2
cdr3_nt: TGTGCCAGCAGTGATGAGGGACAAATCAACTATGGCTACACCTTC
cdr3_aa: CASSDEGQINYGYTF

j_call: TRBJ2-1
clone_size: -
d_call: TRBD1
v_call: TRBV7-9
cdr3_nt: TGTGCCAGCAGCCATGGACAGGGGGCTGGTGAGCAGTTCTTC
cdr3_aa: CASSHGQGAGEQFF

j_call: TRBJ1-6
clone_size: -
d_call: -
v_call: TRBV28
cdr3_nt: TGTGCCAGCACCGCCCAGGGAATCTATAATTCACCCCTCCACTTT
cdr3_aa: CASTAQGIYNSPLHF

j_call: TRBJ1-2
clone_size: once
d_call: -
v_call: TRBV15
cdr3_nt: TGTGCCACCAGTTTTACCCCCGGGAGCAACTATGGCTACACCTTC
cdr3_aa: CATSFTPGSNYGYTF

j_call: TRBJ2-3
clone_size: -
d_call: TRBD2
v_call: TRBV29-1
cdr3_nt: TGCAGCGTACGAGCGGGGGGCACAGATACGCAGTATTTT
cdr3_aa: CSVRAGGTDTQYF

j_call: TRBJ2-1
clone_size: -
d_call: -
v_call: TRBV18
cdr3_nt: TGTGCCAGCTCACCACCGGAGCGAGTCTACAATGAGCAGTTCTTC
cdr3_aa: CASSPPERVYNEQFF